One sample yielded the 11 T cell receptor beta chains listed below, sequenced in a study of T cell clonality in common variable immunodeficiency (dated by TCRdb to the mid-2010s). The library relied on the immunoSEQ multiplex PCR assay. TCRdb retrieved this table from immuneACCESS and kept in-frame rearrangements only. Not all clones are present; in checked studies, unresolved V genes account for under half, and no reason is known for the remainder. The table shows 40,000 to 45,000 clones here, with no singletons. The biggest ten clones account for around 9.3% of the sample. The material sequenced was peripheral blood mononuclear cells. The receptors were gathered from a person aged 18 to 70 in good health.

This clone has at least ten counts. Read sequence stops 3 residues before the CDR3 end, and the germline J gene provides the missing end. The chain carries TRBV20-1 and TRBJ2-5; D possibly corresponds to TRBD1 (6 bases). V gave up 5 bases and J gave up 2 bases, with 18 bases separating them. CDR1 is DFQATT, CDR2 SNEGSKA, per germline (reference sequence). This CDR3 region has 15 residues. The CDR3 bases that were read are TGCAGTGCTTCGCTGGCTGGGGACATACAAGAGACC. Amino acid sequence: CSASLAGDIQET. The entire CDR3 protein reads CSASLAGDIQETQYF.

This clone was counted ten times or more. The read terminates 3 residues ahead of where the CDR3 ends, so the germline J gene completes it. V and J are TRBV5-6 and TRBJ2-6; D unclear. The germline gives CDR1 SGHDT, CDR2 YYEEEE. The V and J ends lost 0 bases and 0 bases respectively, with 4 bases between them. This CDR3 has 15 amino acids. CDR3: CASSLGLSGANVLTF. Partial CDR3 DNA: TGTGCCAGCAGCTTGGGACTCTCTGGGGCCAACGTC.

This clone was counted many times. The read terminates 3 residues ahead of where the CDR3 ends, so the germline J gene completes it. The gene calls are TRBV19 and TRBJ1-1; tentative D call: TRBD1 (5 bases). This CDR3 has 12 residues. Trimming took off 4 bases at V and 5 bases at J, with 8 bases between the two ends. CDR1 and CDR2 (germline): LNHDA, SQIVND (reference sequence). The CDR3 loop is CASSTGRTEAFF. The sequenced part of the CDR3 DNA is TGTGCCAGTAGTACAGGGAGGACTGAA.

This clone occurred many times. The read terminates 3 residues ahead of where the CDR3 ends, so the germline J gene completes it. The chain joins TRBV5-1 to TRBJ1-1; D is perhaps TRBD1 (5 bases). The ends were cut back, 4 bases at V and 2 bases at J, with 9 bases in the middle. CDR3 length: 13 amino acids. Germline V gene lookup returns CDR1 SGHRS and CDR2 YFSETQ. The CDR3 loop is CASSLGVNTEAFF. The DNA read from the CDR3 is TGCGCCAGCAGCCTAGGGGTTAACACTGAA.

This clone was seen ten or more times. The read falls 3 residues short of the CDR3 end, and the missing part is taken from the germline J gene. The rearrangement links TRBV4-1 to TRBJ1-6, with D tentatively TRBD1 (5 bases). CDR3 length: 12 amino acids. CDR1 and CDR2 from the germline V gene are MGHRA and YSYEKL. V gave up 4 bases and J gave up 10 bases, with 8 bases separating them. The covered CDR3 bases are TGCGCCAGCAGCCCGGGGGGGTCACCC. Its translation: CASSPGGSP. Given in full, the CDR3 is CASSPGGSPLHF.

This clone was seen ten or more times. The read terminates 3 residues ahead of where the CDR3 ends, so the germline J gene completes it. This chain links TRBV14 with TRBJ1-6, with no clear D. V was cut by 0 bases and J by 9 bases, with 9 bases left in between. In germline, CDR1 is SGHDN, CDR2 FVKESK. The CDR3 covers 14 residues. The CDR3 DNA, read in part, is TGTGCCAGCAGCCAAGATTCAACGGGTTCACCC. It is translated as CASSQDSTGSP. The whole CDR3 sequence is CASSQDSTGSPLHF.

This clone showed up just a few times. The read finishes 3 residues shy of the CDR3 end, and the germline J gene is used to complete it. The gene calls are TRBV7-9 and TRBJ1-1; no clear D gene. The length of the CDR3 is 13 residues. Germline V lookup: CDR1 SEHNR, CDR2 FQNEAQ (reference sequence). The V end was cut by 6 bases, the J end by 0 bases, with 8 bases between. CDR3 residues: CASRSGMNTEAFF. CDR3 DNA (partial): TGTGCCAGCAGATCGGGGATGAACACTGAA. Drawing the rest from reference TRBV7-9 and TRBJ1-1, the complete variable domain is DTGVSQNPRHKITKRGQNVTFRCDPISEHNRLYWYRQTLGQGPEFLTYFQNEAQLEKSRLLSDRFSAERPKGSFSTLEIQRTEQGDSAMYLCASRSGMNTEAFFGQGTRLTVV.

This clone was seen repeatedly, ten times or more. The CDR3 extends 3 residues past the end of the read, so its final part is completed from the germline J gene. The rearrangement links TRBV2 to TRBJ2-7, with 9 bases fitting TRBD1. Per the germline V gene, CDR1 is SNHLY and CDR2 is FYNNEI. Germline trimming cut 3 bases from V and 4 bases from J; bases unmatched to any gene: 4. The CDR3 has 14 amino acids. CDR3 bases read: TGTGCCAGCAGTGACCCGGGACAGGGATACGAG. It is translated as CASSDPGQGYE. The CDR3 as a whole reads CASSDPGQGYEQYF.

The sample holds many counts of this clone. The DNA read from the CDR3 is TGTGCCAGCAGCCCTGACAGGACTGCTAACTATGGC. Residues: CASSPDRTANYG. The entire CDR3 protein is CASSPDRTANYGYTF. The V call is TRBV4-2, the J call TRBJ1-2; possibly TRBD1 for D (6 bases). From the germline J gene comes the end of the CDR3, since the read stops 3 residues before it. V dropped 4 bases and J dropped 0 bases, with 12 bases sitting between them. Per germline, CDR1 LGHNA and CDR2 YNFKEQ. The CDR3 contains 15 residues.

This clone was counted at least ten times. From the germline J gene comes the end of the CDR3, since the read stops 3 residues before it. J is TRBJ2-7 and V is TRBV12-3 or TRBV12-4; 10 bases are a match to TRBD2. J lost 4 bases, V lost 8 bases, and 5 bases had no gene match. The CDR3 sequence is 13 residues long. This CDR3 reads CASLGTSDYEQYF. CDR3 DNA, as far as it was read: TGTGCCAGCTTAGGGACTAGCGATTACGAG.

This clone came up many times. The read ends 3 residues before the CDR3 terminus; that terminus is restored from the germline J gene. This chain connects TRBV20-1 to TRBJ2-5; TRBD1 aligns across 8 bases. Germline loops: CDR1 DFQATT, CDR2 SNEGSKA (reference sequence). V lost 5 bases to trimming and J lost 5 bases; unmatched junction nucleotides: 7. This CDR3 spans 13 amino acids. The CDR3 loop is CSAPQGAGETQYF. The DNA read from the CDR3 is TGCAGTGCTCCTCAGGGGGCAGGGGAGACC.